The TCR beta chain described here comes from a study of T-cell memory formation after mild COVID-19. Study findings and constraints: Clones contracting day 15 to 85 were balanced CD4/CD8; later expanders leaned CD4+.

Each CDR3 protein is one row after TCRdb ran MiXCR on the 5' RACE reads. Of about half a million distinct CDR3 sequences listed, about 18% were seen once; the top ten hold around 12%. In its sample, this clonotype was seen a few times. Its specificity is not known. There are 16 residues in the CDR3. CDR1 and CDR2 from the germline V gene are MGHRA and YSYEKL. V was pared by 0 bases and J by 2 bases, with 4 bases of the junction left unmatched. Sample: PBMCs or a T cell subset sorted from them (not recorded which). The clonotype originates from an adult woman who had mild COVID-19 (a few samples of this study predate the infection). Cell type and time point are not known. This chain links TRBV4-1 with TRBJ2-1, with 7 bases identical to TRBD2. The CDR3 loop is CASSQEPSGTYNEQFF. CDR3 DNA sequence: TGCGCCAGCAGCCAAGAGCCTAGCGGCACCTACAATGAGCAGTTCTTC.